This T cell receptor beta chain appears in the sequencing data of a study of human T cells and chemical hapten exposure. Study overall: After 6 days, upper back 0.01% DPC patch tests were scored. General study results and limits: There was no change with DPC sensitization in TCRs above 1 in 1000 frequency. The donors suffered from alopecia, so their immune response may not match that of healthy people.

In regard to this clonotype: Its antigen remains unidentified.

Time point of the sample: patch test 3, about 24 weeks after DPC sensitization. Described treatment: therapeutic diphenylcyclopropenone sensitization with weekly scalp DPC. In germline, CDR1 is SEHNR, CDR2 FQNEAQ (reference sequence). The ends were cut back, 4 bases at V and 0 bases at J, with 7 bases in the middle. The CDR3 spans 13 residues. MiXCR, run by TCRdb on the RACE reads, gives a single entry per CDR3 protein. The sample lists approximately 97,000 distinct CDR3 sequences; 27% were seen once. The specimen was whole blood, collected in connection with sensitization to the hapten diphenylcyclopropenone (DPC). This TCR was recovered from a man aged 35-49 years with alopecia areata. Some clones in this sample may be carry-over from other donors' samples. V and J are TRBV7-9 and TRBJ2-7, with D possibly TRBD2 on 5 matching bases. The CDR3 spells CASSSEASYEQYF. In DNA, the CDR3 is TGTGCCAGCAGCTCGGAGGCCTCCTACGAGCAGTACTTC.